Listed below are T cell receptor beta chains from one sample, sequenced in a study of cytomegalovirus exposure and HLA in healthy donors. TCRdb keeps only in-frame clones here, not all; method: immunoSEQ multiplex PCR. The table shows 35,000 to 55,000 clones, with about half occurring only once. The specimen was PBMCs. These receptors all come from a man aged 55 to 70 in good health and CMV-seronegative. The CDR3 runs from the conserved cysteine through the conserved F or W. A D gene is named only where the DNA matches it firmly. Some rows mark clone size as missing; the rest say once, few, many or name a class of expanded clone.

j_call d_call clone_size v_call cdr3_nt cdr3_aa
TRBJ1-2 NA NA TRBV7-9 TGTGCCAGCAGCGTACACCTTAACTATGGCTACACCTTC CASSVHLNYGYTF
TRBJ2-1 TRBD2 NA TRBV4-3 TGCGCCAGCAGCCAAGGAAGCGGGAGGTCAAATGAGCAGTTCTTC CASSQGSGRSNEQFF
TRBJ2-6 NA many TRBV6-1 TGTGCCAGCAGTGAGGGGACTTCTGGGGCCAACGTCCTGACTTTC CASSEGTSGANVLTF
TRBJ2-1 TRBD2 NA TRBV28 TGTGCCAGCAGGACTAGCGGGGGATCGAATGAGCAGTTCTTC CASRTSGGSNEQFF
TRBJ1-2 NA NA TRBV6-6 TGTGCCAGCGCCCGGGACTCCCGCTCTAACTATGGCTACACCTTC CASARDSRSNYGYTF
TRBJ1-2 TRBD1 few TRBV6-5 TGTGCCAGCAGAGGACAGGGGCCCCTGGTCGGTGGCTACACCTTC CASRGQGPLVGGYTF
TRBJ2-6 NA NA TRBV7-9 TGTGCCAGCAGCTTCATCGGGGTCCCTGGGGCCAACGTCCTGACTTTC CASSFIGVPGANVLTF
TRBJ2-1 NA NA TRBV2 TGTGCCAGCTGCTGGAGTAGCGGATACAATGAGCAGTTCTTC CASCWSSGYNEQFF
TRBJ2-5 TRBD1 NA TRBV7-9 TGTGCCAGCAGCCCCGGGACAGCTCAAGAGACCCAGTACTTC CASSPGTAQETQYF
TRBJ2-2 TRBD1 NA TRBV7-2 TGTGCCAGCAGCGACCTCAGGGGGCTAATGGCGGGGGAGCTGTTTTTT CASSDLRGLMAGELFF
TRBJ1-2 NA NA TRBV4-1 TGCGCCAGCAGCCGAGCGGACTCCTCGGATGGCTACACCTTC CASSRADSSDGYTF
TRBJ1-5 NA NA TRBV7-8 TGTGCCAGCAGCTATGAGACAGCCTATAGCAATCAGCCCCAGCATTTT CASSYETAYSNQPQHF
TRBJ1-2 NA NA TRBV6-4 TGTGCCAGCAGTGCACGGGGGGATCACGGAGGCTACACCTTC CASSARGDHGGYTF
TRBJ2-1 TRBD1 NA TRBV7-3 TGTGCCAGCAGCTTAGGGGACAGGTCCGATGAGCAGTTCTTC CASSLGDRSDEQFF
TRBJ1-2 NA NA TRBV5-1 TGCGCCAGCAGCTTGGAGCAGGAATTCTATGGCTACACCTTC CASSLEQEFYGYTF
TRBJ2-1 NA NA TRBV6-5 TGTGCCAGCAGTTACTCGATGGGGAGCTCCTACAATGAGCAGTTCTTC CASSYSMGSSYNEQFF
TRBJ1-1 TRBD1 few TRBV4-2 TGTGCCAGCAGCCCCGGACAGGGTTCCCTCACTGAAGCTTTCTTT CASSPGQGSLTEAFF
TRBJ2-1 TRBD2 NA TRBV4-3 TGCGCCAGCAGCCAAGATCTTCCCGGACTAGCGGGAGGTGAGCAGTTCTTC CASSQDLPGLAGGEQFF
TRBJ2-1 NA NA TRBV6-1 TGTGCCAGCAGTGAATACGGGGGCAATGAGCAGTTCTTC CASSEYGGNEQFF
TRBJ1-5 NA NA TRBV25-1 TGTGCCAGCAGTGAAGGAGGTAGGCCCAATCAGCCCCAGCATTTT CASSEGGRPNQPQHF
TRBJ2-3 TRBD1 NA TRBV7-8 TGTGCCAGCAGCTTCTTTCTGGGACAGATGCAGTATTTT CASSFFLGQMQYF
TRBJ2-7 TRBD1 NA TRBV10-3 TGTGCCATCAGTGAGTCTACAGGGGGCGCCTACGAGCAGTACTTC CAISESTGGAYEQYF
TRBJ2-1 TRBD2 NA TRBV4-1 TGCGCCAGCAGCCAAGTAGCGGGAAATGCCTACAATGAGCAGTTCTTC CASSQVAGNAYNEQFF
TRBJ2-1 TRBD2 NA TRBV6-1 TGTGCCAGCAGGGAACTAGCGGGAGTCAATGAGCAGTTCTTC CASRELAGVNEQFF
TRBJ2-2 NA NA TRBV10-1 TGCGCCAGCAGTGAGAGGCAGGGCTCCGGGGAGCTGTTTTTT CASSERQGSGELFF
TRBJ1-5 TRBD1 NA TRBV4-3 TGCGCCAGCAGCCAAGAAAGGCAGGGGGCTTATCAGCCCCAGCATTTT CASSQERQGAYQPQHF
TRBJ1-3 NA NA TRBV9 TGTGCCAGCAGCGTAGCTACAGGTATAGGAAACACCATATATTTT CASSVATGIGNTIYF
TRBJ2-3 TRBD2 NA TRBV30 TGTGCCTGGACTAGCGGGGGCACAGATACGCAGTATTTT CAWTSGGTDTQYF
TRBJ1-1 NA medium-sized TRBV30 TGTGCCTGGAGAGCGATCTTAAGAATTGAAGCTTTCTTT CAWRAILRIEAFF
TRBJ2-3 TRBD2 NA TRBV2 TGTGCCAGCCGAGATAGCGGGAGTAGGGATACGCAGTATTTT CASRDSGSRDTQYF
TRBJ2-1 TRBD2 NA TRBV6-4 TGTGCCAGCAGCCGTGGACTAGCGGGAGGCAATGAGCAGTTCTTC CASSRGLAGGNEQFF
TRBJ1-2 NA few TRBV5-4 TGTGCCAGCAGTCCCGGGACAAGGGACTATGGCTACACCTTC CASSPGTRDYGYTF
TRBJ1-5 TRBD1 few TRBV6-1 TGTGCCAGCAGTTTGACAGGGGAGGTTCAGCCCCAGCATTTT CASSLTGEVQPQHF
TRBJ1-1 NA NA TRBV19 TGTGCCAGTAGACAGCCTGTGAACACTGAAGCTTTCTTT CASRQPVNTEAFF
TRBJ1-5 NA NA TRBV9 TGTGCCAGCAGCGTTGCGGGAGCCGATCAGCCCCAGCATTTT CASSVAGADQPQHF
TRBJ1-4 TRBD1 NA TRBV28 TGTGCCAGCAGTTTTCCGGGACAGGAGAATGAAAAACTGTTTTTT CASSFPGQENEKLFF
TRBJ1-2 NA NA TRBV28 TGTGCCAGCGTTTGGGGAGGGTCCGGGTTCGGCTATGGCTACACCTTC CASVWGGSGFGYGYTF
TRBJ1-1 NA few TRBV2 TGTGCCAGCAGTGAAGAGGCAGGGGAAGGGACTGAAGCTTTCTTT CASSEEAGEGTEAFF
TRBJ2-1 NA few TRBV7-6 TGTGCCAGCAGCTTATACAGGGAAACGGAGCAGTTCTTC CASSLYRETEQFF
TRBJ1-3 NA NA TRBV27 TGTGCCAGCAGTCCCCGAGAGGGGGACACCATATATTTT CASSPREGDTIYF
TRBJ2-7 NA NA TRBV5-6 TGTGCCAGCAGCTTCCGAGGGGAGCAGTACTTC CASSFRGEQYF
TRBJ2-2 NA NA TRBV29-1 TGCAGCGTCTCGACAGTAGTCGCGAACACCGGGGAGCTGTTTTTT CSVSTVVANTGELFF
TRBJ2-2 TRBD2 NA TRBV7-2 TGTGCCAGCAGCCGAACTAGCGGGGGTAACACCGGGGAGCTGTTTTTT CASSRTSGGNTGELFF
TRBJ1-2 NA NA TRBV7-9 TGTGCCAGCAGGAGGGAACGGAAAGCTAACTATGGCTACACCTTC CASRRERKANYGYTF
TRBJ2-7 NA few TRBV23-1 TGCGCCAGCAGTCAGACCAGGGGATACGAGCAGTACTTC CASSQTRGYEQYF
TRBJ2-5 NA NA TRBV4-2 TGTGCCAGCAGCCAACCCGGAGGTAGCGAAGAGACCCAGTACTTC CASSQPGGSEETQYF
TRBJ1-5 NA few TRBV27 TGTGCAACCAGTCGGGGCAATCAGCCCCAGCATTTT CATSRGNQPQHF
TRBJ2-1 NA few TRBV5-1 TGCGCCAGCAGCTTGGATAGGGGCACTGAGCAGTTCTTC CASSLDRGTEQFF
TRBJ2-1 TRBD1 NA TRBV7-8 TGTGCCAGCAGCTTAGGACCGGGACAGGGAGAGAATGAGCAGTTCTTC CASSLGPGQGENEQFF
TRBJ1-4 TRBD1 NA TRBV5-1 TGCGCCAGCCACTCGGGACAGAGAAATGAAAAACTGTTTTTT CASHSGQRNEKLFF
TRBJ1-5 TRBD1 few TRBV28 TGTGCCAGCAGAAGAGACAGGGGGAGTCAGCCCCAGCATTTT CASRRDRGSQPQHF
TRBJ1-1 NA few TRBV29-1 TGCAGCTCCTATGTGATGAACACTGAAGCTTTCTTT CSSYVMNTEAFF
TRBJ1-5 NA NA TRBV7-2 TGTGCCAGCAGCGTCGGACAGCACAATCAGCCCCAGCATTTT CASSVGQHNQPQHF
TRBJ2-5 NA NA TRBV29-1 TGCAGCGTCGTCCCGCCGACTCAAGAGACCCAGTACTTC CSVVPPTQETQYF
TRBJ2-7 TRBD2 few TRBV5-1 TGCGCCAGCAGCTACGGATTAGCGGGAGGGTCCTACGAGCAGTACTTC CASSYGLAGGSYEQYF
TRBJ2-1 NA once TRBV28 TGTGCCAGCAGCCAACTGGCGTCAGGGAAGAATGAGCAGTTCTTC CASSQLASGKNEQFF
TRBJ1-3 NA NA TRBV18 TGTGCCAGCTCACCCACGGGCTCTGGAAACACCATATATTTT CASSPTGSGNTIYF
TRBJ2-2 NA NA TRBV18 TGTGCCAGCTCACCGCGACCATCGGGCGTAGCGGAGCCGCGCCAGTCGAACACCGGGGAGCTGTTTTTT CASSPRPSGVAEPRQSNTGELFF